Listed here are 25 T cell receptor beta chains from one sample, sequenced in a study of CD8+CD57+ T cells in acquired aplastic anemia. For CDR3 and TCR beta VDJ profiling, genomic DNA was the template used. MiXCR, applied by TCRdb to the reads, yields one record per CDR3 protein. Of approximately 180,000 distinct CDR3 sequences listed, less than 60% are singletons. Only patients with CD8+CD57+ cell expansion on flow cytometry were chosen for sequencing. Sequenced: sorted CD4+, CD8+, or CD8+CD57+ T cells (not recorded which) from PBMCs. All receptors come from a human donor with aplastic anemia.

The chain links TRBV9 to TRBJ1-5, with D maybe TRBD1 (5 bases). The CDR3 sequence is 14 residues long. From germline, CDR1 is SGDLS and CDR2 YYNGEE. V gave up 1 base and J gave up 4 bases, with 9 bases separating them. The CDR3 protein is CASSVSGANQPQHF. CDR3 nucleotide sequence: TGTGCCAGCAGCGTAAGTGGGGCTAATCAGCCCCAGCATTTT.

This chain links TRBV2 with TRBJ2-2, with D perhaps TRBD1 (6 bases). V was trimmed by 6 bases and J by 2 bases, leaving 19 bases between them. This CDR3 has 17 amino acids. Germline V gene lookup returns CDR1 SNHLY and CDR2 FYNNEI. CDR3 sequence reads: CASSPTPRGGNTGELFF. The CDR3 region has the DNA TGTGCCAGCAGCCCGACCCCGAGAGGGGGAAACACCGGGGAGCTGTTTTTT.

The chain joins TRBV7-8 to TRBJ1-2, with 8 bases matching TRBD1. From germline, CDR1 is SGHVS and CDR2 FQNEAQ. This CDR3 spans 15 amino acids. The ends lost 2 bases at V and 6 bases at J; junction bases unmatched: 8. As DNA, the CDR3 is TGTGCCAGCAGCTTATGGGTTGCAGGGGGCGATGGCTACACCTTC. It translates to CASSLWVAGGDGYTF.

This chain uses TRBV19 with TRBJ1-1; D not resolved. This CDR3 region has 11 residues. Trimming took off 4 bases at V and 10 bases at J, with 10 bases between the two ends. CDR1 and CDR2 from the germline V gene are LNHDA and SQIVND (reference sequence). The CDR3 is CASSTRGSAFF. The CDR3 DNA sequence: TGTGCCAGTAGTACCCGGGGATCAGCTTTCTTT.

This clonotype was detected ten times or more. The rearrangement joins TRBV19 to TRBJ2-1; D is perhaps TRBD2 (5 bases). Germline assignment: CDR1 LNHDA and CDR2 SQIVND (reference sequence). The CDR3 contains 13 residues. Trimming took off 3 bases at V and 8 bases at J, with 11 bases between the two ends. The CDR3 coding sequence is TGTGCCAGTAGTATGGTAACGAGGGATGAGCAGTTCTTC. Protein product: CASSMVTRDEQFF.

This clonotype was seen a few times. The chain is built from TRBV19 and TRBJ2-4, with 11 bases matching TRBD2. The CDR3 contains 16 residues. V lost 4 bases to trimming and J lost 5 bases; unmatched junction nucleotides: 7. Germline-derived CDR1 and CDR2 are LNHDA and SQIVND (reference sequence). This CDR3 is CASSTLAGGPQNIQYF. For the CDR3, the DNA is TGTGCCAGTAGTACTTTAGCGGGAGGGCCGCAAAACATTCAGTACTTC.

This clonotype was seen many times. V gene TRBV20-1 combines with J gene TRBJ2-3; 9 nucleotides match TRBD2. CDR1 is DFQATT and CDR2 is SNEGSKA in the germline V gene (reference sequence). The CDR3 runs to 16 residues. The junction had 12 bases not matched to a gene; V was cut back by 4 bases and J by 4 bases. The CDR3: CSAKGAGGLQSDTQYF. The CDR3 DNA is TGCAGTGCTAAAGGGGCGGGGGGGCTGCAATCAGATACGCAGTATTTT.

The chain couples TRBV3-1 to TRBJ1-1; unclear D gene. The V gene lost 1 base and the J gene lost 11 bases, with 8 bases spanning the gap. The CDR3 totals 11 residues. Germline V gene sequence: CDR1 LGHDT, CDR2 YNNKEL (reference sequence). This CDR3 is CASSQGRWAFF. CDR3 DNA: TGTGCCAGCAGCCAAGGTCGATGGGCTTTCTTT.

The J gene is TRBJ1-2, the V gene TRBV4-1, with unresolved D. The CDR3 contains 14 residues. The ends were cut back, 0 bases at V and 4 bases at J, with 9 bases in the middle. CDR1 is MGHRA and CDR2 is YSYEKL in the germline V gene. CDR3 bases: TGCGCCAGCAGCCAAGAGGCCAGGACCTATGGCTACACCTTC. Protein product: CASSQEARTYGYTF.

Turning to this clonotype: This may come from a read error, since a much larger clone is one base off. This chain connects TRBV12-3 or TRBV12-4 to TRBJ1-4; tentative D call: TRBD1 (6 bases). Trimming took off 6 bases at V and 8 bases at J, with 19 bases between the two ends. CDR3 length equals 15 residues. CDR3 in amino acids: CASRKETGRVEKLFF. DNA of the CDR3: TGTGCCAGCAGGAAGGAGACAGGAAGGGTGGAAAAACTGTTTTTT.

This rearrangement joins TRBV5-1 to TRBJ2-7; D assignment may be TRBD1 or TRBD2 (5 bases each). CDR1 is SGHRS, CDR2 YFSETQ, per germline. The germline V and J ends were trimmed by 4 bases and 3 bases, with 17 bases remaining between them. The length of the CDR3 is 15 residues. CDR3 region: CASSPTPGRDYEQYF. The CDR3 DNA reads TGCGCCAGCAGCCCAACACCGGGACGGGACTACGAGCAGTACTTC.

The CDR3 nucleotides read TGTGCCAGCAGCTTAGGTTCTAGCGGGATGTACGAGCAGTACTTC. This translates into CASSLGSSGMYEQYF. This chain joins TRBV11-1 and TRBJ2-7; 9 bases are shared with TRBD2. Germline CDR1 is SGHAT and CDR2 is FQDESV (reference sequence). The CDR3 is 15 amino acids. Losses at the gene ends were 1 base for V and 4 bases for J; bases not matched to a gene: 5.

In its sample, this clonotype was seen a few times. This may be a read error, as it is one base from a much larger clone. The chain links TRBV5-1 to TRBJ1-4, with D tentatively TRBD1 (5 bases). There are 14 residues in the CDR3. Germline values: CDR1 SGHRS, CDR2 YFSETQ. In DNA, the CDR3 is TGCGCCAGCAGCTCGTCGGGGACCAATGAAAGACTGTTTTTT. Amino acid sequence: CASSSSGTNERLFF.

This clonotype was seen at least ten times. V and J are TRBV12-3 or TRBV12-4 and TRBJ1-3; D uncertain. Trimming removed 5 bases at V and 2 bases at J, with 7 bases between. CDR3 length: 13 residues. The DNA for the CDR3 is TGTGCCAGCAGTCCCCCCCCTGGAAACACCATATATTTT. Translating gives CASSPPPGNTIYF.

This clonotype was counted many times. This sequence joins TRBV6-1 and TRBJ1-6; TRBD1 might be the D (6 bases). The germline V and J ends were trimmed by 6 bases and 8 bases, with 23 bases remaining between them. There are 17 residues in the CDR3. Germline-derived CDR1 and CDR2 are MNHNS and SASEGT. In nucleotides, the CDR3 is TGTGCCAGCAGGGTAACCGAGGGGGTTCCAATGCATTCACCCCTCCACTTT. Residues: CASRVTEGVPMHSPLHF.

This clonotype was picked up many times. The chain combines TRBV5-4 with TRBJ2-7, with D maybe TRBD1 (6 bases). The germline V and J ends were trimmed by 2 bases and 3 bases, with 9 bases remaining between them. The CDR3 runs 13 residues. The germline V gene has CDR1 SGHNT and CDR2 YYREEE (reference sequence). In DNA, the CDR3 is TGTGCCAGCAGCTTCAGGACAGTCTACGAGCAGTACTTC. Translated: CASSFRTVYEQYF. Supplemented by reference TRBV5-4 and TRBJ2-7, the full variable domain reads ETGVTQSPTHLIKTRGQQVTLRCSSQSGHNTVSWYQQALGQGPQFIFQYYREEENGRGNFPPRFSGLQFPNYSSELNVNALELDDSALYLCASSFRTVYEQYFGPGTRLTVT.

The chain is built from TRBV20-1 and TRBJ2-3; D gene ambiguous. Deletions cut 1 base from V and 0 bases from J, with 14 bases between. The CDR3 extends over 16 amino acids. Germline assignment: CDR1 DFQATT and CDR2 SNEGSKA (reference sequence). The CDR3 DNA reads as TGCAGTGCTAGAGGGGCCCACTCGTCTAGCACAGATACGCAGTATTTT. The encoded protein is CSARGAHSSSTDTQYF.

The chain links TRBV10-3 to TRBJ2-1; 7 bases are a match to TRBD1. Germline CDR1 ENHRY, CDR2 SYGVKD. The CDR3 consists of 14 residues. With V trimmed by 6 bases and J by 5 bases, 7 bases remained unmatched. The CDR3 sequence is CAIRPGGTDNEQFF. As DNA, the CDR3 is TGTGCCATCAGGCCCGGTGGGACAGACAATGAGCAGTTCTTC.

This clonotype was recorded at least ten times. The genes are TRBV7-9 and TRBJ2-5, with 12 bases identical to TRBD1. V was clipped by 5 bases and J by 5 bases; unmatched bases: 6. Per germline, CDR1 SEHNR and CDR2 FQNEAQ (reference sequence). The CDR3 loop spans 15 amino acids. In DNA form, the CDR3 reads TGTGCCAGCAGCCCCGGGACAGGGGGCTGGGAGACCCAGTACTTC. Protein: CASSPGTGGWETQYF.

The CDR3 sequence is CSVGWGSTDTQYF. The CDR3 DNA is TGCAGCGTTGGGTGGGGAAGCACAGATACGCAGTATTTT. The rearrangement links TRBV29-1 to TRBJ2-3, with D unclear. The CDR3 loop spans 13 amino acids. The V end was cut by 4 bases, the J end by 0 bases, with 8 bases between. CDR1 and CDR2 from the germline V gene are SQVTM and ANQGSEA.

The chain links TRBV6-1 to TRBJ2-5; 7 nucleotides align to TRBD1. Looked up from germline, CDR1 is MNHNS and CDR2 is SASEGT. J was trimmed by 5 bases and V by 7 bases; bases with no gene match: 10. The CDR3 contains 14 residues. DNA for the CDR3: TGTGCCAGCACAAGACAGGGAGCGGCGGAGACCCAGTACTTC. Translated: CASTRQGAAETQYF.

This clonotype was picked up many times. V gene TRBV5-1 combines with J gene TRBJ2-5; D gene unclear. Germline CDR1 SGHRS, CDR2 YFSETQ. Trimming shortened V by 3 bases and J by 1 base, and 13 bases separated the two germline ends. This CDR3 contains 15 residues. CDR3 nucleotide sequence: TGCGCCAGCAGCTCGGCACGAGTTCCCCAAGAGACCCAGTACTTC. It is translated as CASSSARVPQETQYF.

The chain links TRBV20-1 to TRBJ2-5; 9 bases are shared with TRBD2. J was trimmed by 6 bases and V by 0 bases; bases with no gene match: 8. The CDR3 is 15 amino acids. Per the germline V gene, CDR1 is DFQATT and CDR2 is SNEGSKA (reference sequence). CDR3 in DNA: TGCAGTGCTAGAGACGCCGGGACTAGCCGGAAGACCCAGTACTTC. Its translation: CSARDAGTSRKTQYF.

Comments on this clonotype: One base away lies a much larger clone, so this may be a sequencing read error. This chain joins TRBV6-2 or TRBV6-3 and TRBJ2-7, with unresolved D. V lost 6 bases and J 10 bases, leaving 13 bases between the germline ends. The CDR3 sequence is 11 residues long. Germline V lookup: CDR1 MNHEY, CDR2 SVGEGT. CDR3 protein: CASSLPRDQYF. The CDR3 nucleotides read TGTGCCAGCAGCCTCCCTAGGGATCAGTACTTC.

V and J are TRBV29-1 and TRBJ2-1, with TRBD1 matching 8 bases. CDR3 length: 13 residues. The trim removed 5 bases at V and 7 bases at J, leaving 7 bases unmatched. CDR1 and CDR2 from the germline V gene are SQVTM and ANQGSEA. CDR3 DNA: TGCAGCGTTTCGGACAGGGCAGGGAATGAGCAGTTCTTC. Its protein product is CSVSDRAGNEQFF.